The rows below give T cell receptor beta chains drawn from one sample of a study of blood T cell repertoires in COVID-19. Assay: immunoSEQ multiplex PCR; the TCRdb copy retains only in-frame clones and omits some. The sample shows approximately 170,000 clones, about 88% of them seen only once. Material for sequencing was peripheral blood. All receptors come from a man in his forties or fifties who had recovered from COVID-19. CDR3s include the opening cysteine and the closing phenylalanine or tryptophan. The D gene is left open where the match is weak. Not all rows give a size; the values are once, few, many and, for expanded clones, a class.

clone_size d_call j_call v_call cdr3_nt cdr3_aa
NA TRBD1 TRBJ2-1 TRBV27 TGTGCCAGCAGTCAAAGGTGGGGACAGGGTGACAATGAGCAGTTCTTC CASSQRWGQGDNEQFF
NA TRBD1 TRBJ2-7 TRBV7-3 TGTGCCAGCAGCCCAACGGGACAGGGGGAGAAGCAGTACTTC CASSPTGQGEKQYF
once NA TRBJ1-5 TRBV12-3/TRBV12-4 TGTGCCAGCAGTTTAGGGGCAGAAATCTGGCATTTT CASSLGAEIWHF
NA TRBD1 TRBJ2-2 TRBV13 TGTGCCACCCGACAGGGCGCGAACACCGGGGAGCTGTTTTTT CATRQGANTGELFF
once TRBD1 TRBJ1-5 TRBV6-5 TGTGCCAGCAGGAGACCGGGACAGGGTCCTCAGCCCCAGCATTTT CASRRPGQGPQPQHF
NA TRBD2 TRBJ2-1 TRBV28 TGTGCCAGCAGTCCATCCTGGGGTAGCGGGTACGAGCAGTTCTTC CASSPSWGSGYEQFF
NA NA TRBJ2-7 TRBV5-1 TGCGCCAGCAGCTTGGTTCAGGGCGAGCAGTACTTC CASSLVQGEQYF
few NA TRBJ1-5 TRBV19 TGTGCCAGTAGTATATCCGCCAGTAGCAATCAGCCCCAGCATTTT CASSISASSNQPQHF
NA NA TRBJ1-4 TRBV15 TGTGCCACCAGCAGAGATCAGGGGACTAATGAAAAACTGTTTTTT CATSRDQGTNEKLFF
NA TRBD1 TRBJ2-7 TRBV6-1 TGTGCCAGCAGTGAGCGACGACAGGGTTGGCGCTCCTACGAGCAGTACTTC CASSERRQGWRSYEQYF
NA NA TRBJ2-7 TRBV3-1/TRBV3-2 TGTGCCAGCAGCCAAGGGCGGGGGCCCTACGAGCAGTACTTC CASSQGRGPYEQYF